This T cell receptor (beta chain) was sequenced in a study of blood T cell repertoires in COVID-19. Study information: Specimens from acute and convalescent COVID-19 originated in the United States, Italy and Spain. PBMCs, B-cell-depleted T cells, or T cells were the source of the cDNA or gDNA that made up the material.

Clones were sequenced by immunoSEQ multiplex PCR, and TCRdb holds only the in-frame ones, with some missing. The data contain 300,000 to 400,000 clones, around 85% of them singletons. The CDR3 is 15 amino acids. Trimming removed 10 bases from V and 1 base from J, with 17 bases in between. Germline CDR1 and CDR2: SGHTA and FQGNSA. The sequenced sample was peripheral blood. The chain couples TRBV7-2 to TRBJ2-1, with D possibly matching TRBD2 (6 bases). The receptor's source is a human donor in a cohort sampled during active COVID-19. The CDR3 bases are TGTGCCAACAGAGCGGGTCGGGGTTCCTACAATGAGCAGTTCTTC. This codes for CANRAGRGSYNEQFF.